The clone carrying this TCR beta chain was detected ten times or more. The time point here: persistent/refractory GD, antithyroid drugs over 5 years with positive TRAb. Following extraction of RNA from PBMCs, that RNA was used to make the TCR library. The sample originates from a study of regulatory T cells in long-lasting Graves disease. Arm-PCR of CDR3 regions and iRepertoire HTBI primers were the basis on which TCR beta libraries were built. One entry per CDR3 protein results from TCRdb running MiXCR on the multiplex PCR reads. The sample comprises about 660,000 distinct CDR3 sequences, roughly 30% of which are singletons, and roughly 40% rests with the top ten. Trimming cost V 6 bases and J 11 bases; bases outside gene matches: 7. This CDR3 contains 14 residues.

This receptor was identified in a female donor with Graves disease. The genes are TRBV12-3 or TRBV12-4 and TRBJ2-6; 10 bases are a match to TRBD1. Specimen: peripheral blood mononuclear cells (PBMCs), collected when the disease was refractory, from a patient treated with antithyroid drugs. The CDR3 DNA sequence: TGTGCCAGCAGACTTCGGACAGGGGGACACGTCCTGACTTTC. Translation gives CASRLRTGGHVLTF.